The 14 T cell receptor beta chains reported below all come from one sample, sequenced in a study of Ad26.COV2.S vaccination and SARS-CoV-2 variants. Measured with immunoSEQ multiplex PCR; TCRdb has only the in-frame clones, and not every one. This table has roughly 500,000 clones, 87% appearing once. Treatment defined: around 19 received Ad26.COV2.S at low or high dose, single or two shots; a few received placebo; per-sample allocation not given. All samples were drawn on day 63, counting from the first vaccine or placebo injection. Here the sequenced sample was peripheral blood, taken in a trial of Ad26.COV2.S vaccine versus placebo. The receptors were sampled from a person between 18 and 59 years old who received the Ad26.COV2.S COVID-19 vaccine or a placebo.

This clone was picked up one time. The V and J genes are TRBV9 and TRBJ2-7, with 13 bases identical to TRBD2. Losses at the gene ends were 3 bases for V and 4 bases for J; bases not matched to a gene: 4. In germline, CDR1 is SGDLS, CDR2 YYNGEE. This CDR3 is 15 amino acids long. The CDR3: CASSEGLAGAYEQYF. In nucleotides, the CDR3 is TGTGCCAGCAGCGAAGGACTAGCGGGAGCTTACGAGCAGTACTTC.

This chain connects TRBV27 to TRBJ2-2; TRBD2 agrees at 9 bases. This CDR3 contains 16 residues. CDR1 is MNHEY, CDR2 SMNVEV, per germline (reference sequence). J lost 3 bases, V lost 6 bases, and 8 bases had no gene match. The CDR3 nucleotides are TGTGCCAGCAGCCGACGACTAGCGGAAGACACCGGGGAGCTGTTTTTT. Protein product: CASSRRLAEDTGELFF.

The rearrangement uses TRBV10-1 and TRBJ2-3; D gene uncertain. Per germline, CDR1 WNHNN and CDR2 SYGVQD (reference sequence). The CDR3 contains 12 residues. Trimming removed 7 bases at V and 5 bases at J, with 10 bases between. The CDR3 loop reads CASKPVGDTQYF. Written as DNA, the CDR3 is TGCGCCAGCAAACCCGTTGGAGATACGCAGTATTTT.

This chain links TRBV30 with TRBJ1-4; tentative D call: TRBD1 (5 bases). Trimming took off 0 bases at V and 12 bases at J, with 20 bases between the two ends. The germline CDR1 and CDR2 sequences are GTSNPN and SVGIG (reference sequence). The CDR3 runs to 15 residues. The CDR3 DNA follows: TGTGCCTGGAGTGTACGACTTGGCGGTCGGGGGGAACTGTTTTTT. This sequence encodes CAWSVRLGGRGELFF. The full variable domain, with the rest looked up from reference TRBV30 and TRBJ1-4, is SQTIHQWPATLVQPVGSPLSLECTVEGTSNPNLYWYRQAAGRGLQLLFYSVGIGQISSEVPQNLSASRPQDRQFILSSKKLLLSDSGFYLCAWSVRLGGRGELFFGSGTQLSVL.

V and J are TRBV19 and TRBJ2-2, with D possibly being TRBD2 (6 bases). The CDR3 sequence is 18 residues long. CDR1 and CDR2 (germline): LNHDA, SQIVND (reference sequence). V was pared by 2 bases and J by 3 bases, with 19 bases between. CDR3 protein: CASSIRHGGVGDTGELFF. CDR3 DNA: TGTGCCAGTAGTATACGTCACGGCGGGGTTGGAGACACCGGGGAGCTGTTTTTT.

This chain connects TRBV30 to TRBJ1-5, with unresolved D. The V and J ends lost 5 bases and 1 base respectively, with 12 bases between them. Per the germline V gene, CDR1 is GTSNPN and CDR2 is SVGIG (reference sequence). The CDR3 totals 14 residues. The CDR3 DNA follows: TGTGCCTGGGGCTCGGGTGTAAGCAATCAGCCCCAGCATTTT. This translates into CAWGSGVSNQPQHF. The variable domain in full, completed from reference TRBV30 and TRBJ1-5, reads SQTIHQWPATLVQPVGSPLSLECTVEGTSNPNLYWYRQAAGRGLQLLFYSVGIGQISSEVPQNLSASRPQDRQFILSSKKLLLSDSGFYLCAWGSGVSNQPQHFGDGTRLSIL.

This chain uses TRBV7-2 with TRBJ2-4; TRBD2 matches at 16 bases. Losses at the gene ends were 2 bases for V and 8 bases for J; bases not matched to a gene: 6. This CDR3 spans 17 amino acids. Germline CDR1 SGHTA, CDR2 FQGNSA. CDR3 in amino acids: CASSLNSGTSGGDIQYF. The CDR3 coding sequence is TGTGCCAGCAGCTTAAACTCTGGGACTAGCGGGGGGGACATTCAGTACTTC.

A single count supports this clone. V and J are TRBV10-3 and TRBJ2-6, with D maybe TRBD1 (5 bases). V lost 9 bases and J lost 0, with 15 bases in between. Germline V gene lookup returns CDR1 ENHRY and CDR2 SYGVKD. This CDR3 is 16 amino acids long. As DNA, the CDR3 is TGTGCCATAAGCTTAGGACAAGTCTCTGGGGCCAACGTCCTGACTTTC. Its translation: CAISLGQVSGANVLTF.

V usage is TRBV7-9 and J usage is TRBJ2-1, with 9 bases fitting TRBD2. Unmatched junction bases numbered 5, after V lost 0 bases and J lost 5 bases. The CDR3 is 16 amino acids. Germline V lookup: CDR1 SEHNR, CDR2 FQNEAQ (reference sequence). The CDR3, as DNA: TGTGCCAGCAGCTTAGCGGGCGGGAGGGTCGACAATGAGCAGTTCTTC. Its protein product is CASSLAGGRVDNEQFF.

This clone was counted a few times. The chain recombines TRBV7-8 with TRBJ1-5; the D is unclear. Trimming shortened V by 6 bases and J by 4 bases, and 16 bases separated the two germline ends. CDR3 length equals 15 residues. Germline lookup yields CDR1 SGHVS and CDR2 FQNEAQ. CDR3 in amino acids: CASSLPGRANQPQHF. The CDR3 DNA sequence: TGTGCCAGCAGTCTACCTGGACGGGCAAATCAGCCCCAGCATTTT.

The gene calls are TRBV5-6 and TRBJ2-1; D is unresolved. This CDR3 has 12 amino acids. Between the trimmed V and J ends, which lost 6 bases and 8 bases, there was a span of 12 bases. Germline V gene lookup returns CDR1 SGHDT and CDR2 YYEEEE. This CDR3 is CASTLAVDEQFF. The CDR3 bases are TGTGCCAGCACCCTGGCAGTGGATGAGCAGTTCTTC.

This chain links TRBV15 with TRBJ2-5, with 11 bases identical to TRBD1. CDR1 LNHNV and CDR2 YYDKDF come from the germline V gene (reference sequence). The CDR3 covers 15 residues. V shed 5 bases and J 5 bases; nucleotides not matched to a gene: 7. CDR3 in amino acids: CATSSKGQGAETQYF. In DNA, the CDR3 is TGTGCCACCAGCTCAAAAGGACAGGGGGCCGAGACCCAGTACTTC.

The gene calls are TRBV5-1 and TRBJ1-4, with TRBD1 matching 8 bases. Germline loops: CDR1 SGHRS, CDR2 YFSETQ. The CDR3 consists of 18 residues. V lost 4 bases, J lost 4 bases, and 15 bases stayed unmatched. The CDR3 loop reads CASSRGQGRVGFNEKLFF. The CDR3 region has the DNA TGCGCCAGCAGCCGCGGACAGGGAAGAGTGGGGTTTAATGAAAAACTGTTTTTT.

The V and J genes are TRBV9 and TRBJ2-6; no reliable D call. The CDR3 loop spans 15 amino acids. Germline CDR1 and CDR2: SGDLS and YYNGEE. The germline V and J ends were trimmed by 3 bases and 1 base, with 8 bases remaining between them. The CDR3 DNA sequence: TGTGCCAGCAGCGCCGAAGGGTCTGGGGCCAACGTCCTGACTTTC. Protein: CASSAEGSGANVLTF. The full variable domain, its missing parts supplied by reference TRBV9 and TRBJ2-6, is DSGVTQTPKHLITATGQRVTLRCSPRSGDLSVYWYQQSLDQGLQFLIQYYNGEERAKGNILERFSAQQFPDLHSELNLSSLELGDSALYFCASSAEGSGANVLTFGAGSRLTVL.